These 16 T cell receptor beta chains came from one sample sequenced in a study of blood T cell repertoires in COVID-19. The protocol was immunoSEQ multiplex PCR, while the TCRdb copy is restricted to in-frame clones and leaves out a portion. The top ten hold 1% of the sample, which has under 300,000 clones, around 90% seen once. The specimen sequenced was PBMCs or T cells enriched from blood (not recorded which). These receptors came from a woman aged 30 to 39 who had recovered from COVID-19.

V usage is TRBV28 and J usage is TRBJ1-4, with D maybe TRBD1 (6 bases). Germline V gives CDR1 MDHEN, CDR2 SYDVKM. V was shortened by 8 bases and J by 8 bases, with 15 bases between the two germline ends. The CDR3 consists of 13 residues. DNA for the CDR3: TGTGCCAGCGGGTCACAGGGACGGGAAAAACTGTTTTTT. Translation gives CASGSQGREKLFF.

The chain joins TRBV4-1 to TRBJ1-2, with 10 bases fitting TRBD1. Germline-derived CDR1 and CDR2 are MGHRA and YSYEKL. V shed 4 bases, J shed 6 bases, and the junction held 14 bases outside the gene matches. The CDR3 covers 17 residues. CDR3 in DNA: TGCGCCAGCAGCCGTCAACTCTCCCAGGACAGGGGGGATGGCTACACCTTC. Protein product: CASSRQLSQDRGDGYTF.

The chain uses TRBV24-1 and TRBJ2-7; 9 nucleotides match TRBD1. This CDR3 comprises 15 residues. Looked up from germline, CDR1 is KGHDR and CDR2 is SFDVKD. Germline trimming cut 3 bases from V and 3 bases from J; bases unmatched to any gene: 5. This CDR3 is CATSDPGTGFYEQYF. CDR3 sequence (DNA): TGTGCCACCAGTGATCCGGGGACAGGGTTCTACGAGCAGTACTTC.

This clone was picked up a small number of times. The V gene is TRBV24-1, the J gene TRBJ2-5, with 7 bases matching TRBD1. J gave up 3 bases and V 2 bases, and 5 bases lay outside the gene matches. The germline V gene encodes CDR1 KGHDR and CDR2 SFDVKD. This CDR3 is 15 amino acids long. The chain's CDR3 is CATSDWGTEKETQYF. As DNA, the CDR3 is TGTGCCACCAGTGATTGGGGGACAGAAAAAGAGACCCAGTACTTC.

The CDR3, as DNA: TGTGCCAGCAGTTTCCCCCTGAGGAGGCGAGAAGAGACCCAGTACTTC. Its translation: CASSFPLRRREETQYF. V and J are TRBV28 and TRBJ2-5; possible D gene TRBD2, 5 bases. The germline V gene encodes CDR1 MDHEN and CDR2 SYDVKM. Trimming left V 3 bases short and J 3 bases short, with 17 bases between. This CDR3 comprises 16 residues.

V usage is TRBV10-2 and J usage is TRBJ2-3; 8 positions match TRBD1. The CDR3 consists of 17 residues. J was trimmed by 1 base and V by 6 bases; bases with no gene match: 12. In germline, CDR1 is WSHSY, CDR2 SAAADI. The CDR3 sequence is CASRQTRTGRGTDTQYF. In DNA, the CDR3 is TGCGCCAGCAGACAAACCAGGACAGGGCGGGGCACAGATACGCAGTATTTT.

V and J are TRBV28 and TRBJ1-1; 7 positions match TRBD1. The CDR3 runs 14 residues. V gave up 4 bases and J gave up 9 bases; unmatched junction bases: 11. CDR1 is MDHEN, CDR2 SYDVKM, per germline. The CDR3, as DNA: TGTGCCAGCAGTTCGTCACAGGGGTGGGGGAAAGCTTTCTTT. It translates to CASSSSQGWGKAFF.

This clone was observed once. This chain uses TRBV19 with TRBJ2-1; no reliable D call. Trimming stripped 4 bases from V and 1 base from J, with 8 bases between. Per the germline V gene, CDR1 is LNHDA and CDR2 is SQIVND (reference sequence). This CDR3 region has 14 residues. CDR3 sequence (DNA): TGTGCCAGTAGTACTCTCTATTCCTACAATGAGCAGTTCTTC. It encodes CASSTLYSYNEQFF.

This sequence joins TRBV21-1 and TRBJ1-1; no DNA check was done on the table's D call, TRBD1. TRBV21-1 is a recognized pseudogene. The length of the CDR3 is 12 residues. DNA for the CDR3: TGTGCCAGCACTTACTTCAGGGGAAGAGCTTTCTTT. Translating it yields CASTYFRGRAFF.

The J gene is TRBJ2-5, the V gene TRBV11-2; TRBD2 is a possible D gene (6 bases). The V and J ends lost 6 bases and 5 bases respectively, with 19 bases between them. The germline gives CDR1 SGHAT, CDR2 FQNNGV. This CDR3 region has 15 residues. CDR3 DNA sequence: TGTGCCAGCAGACGAAGAGGCGGGGCAGGGGAGACCCAGTACTTC. Translating it yields CASRRRGGAGETQYF.

The chain recombines TRBV5-1 with TRBJ2-1, with D possibly being TRBD1 (6 bases). The CDR3 is made up of 14 amino acids. V was clipped by 0 bases and J by 7 bases, with 11 bases between them. Germline V gene sequence: CDR1 SGHRS, CDR2 YFSETQ. The CDR3 is CASSLGGHSNEQFF. The DNA of the CDR3 is TGCGCCAGCAGCTTGGGGGGACATTCTAATGAGCAGTTCTTC.

The CDR3 nucleotides are TGTGCCAGCAGCTCCTCCGGGGACAGGACGAACACTGAAGCTTTCTTT. It specifies CASSSSGDRTNTEAFF. The chain uses TRBV5-4 and TRBJ1-1; TRBD1 agrees at 8 bases. CDR1 is SGHNT, CDR2 YYREEE, per germline (reference sequence). There are 16 residues in the CDR3. V lost 3 bases, J lost 1 base, and 8 bases stayed unmatched.

The gene calls are TRBV30 and TRBJ1-1; possibly TRBD1 for D (6 bases). Germline V gives CDR1 GTSNPN, CDR2 SVGIG (reference sequence). Trimming took 4 bases from V and 0 from J, leaving 12 bases between them. CDR3 length: 14 amino acids. For the CDR3, the DNA is TGTGCCTGGAACCTCGGACAGATGAACACTGAAGCTTTCTTT. This codes for CAWNLGQMNTEAFF.

A note on this clone: This specimen includes other DNA sequences encoding the same CDR3. The genes are TRBV3-1 (or the pseudogene TRBV3-2) and TRBJ1-6, with 7 bases matching TRBD1. Per germline, CDR1 LGHDT and CDR2 YNNKEL (reference sequence). CDR3 length: 14 amino acids. The V gene end was trimmed by 4 bases and the J gene end by 7 bases; junction bases not matched to a gene: 4. The CDR3 DNA is TGTGCCAGCAGCCCGACAGGGCCGAATTCACCCCTCCACTTT. Amino acid sequence: CASSPTGPNSPLHF.

The chain has TRBV18 and TRBJ1-5; unclear D gene. CDR1 and CDR2 (germline): KGHSH, LQKENI. Trimming took off 2 bases at V and 5 bases at J, with 10 bases between the two ends. This CDR3 region has 14 residues. The CDR3 nucleotides read TGTGCCAGCTCACCAGACGACTTCGATCAGCCCCAGCATTTT. This encodes CASSPDDFDQPQHF.

The CDR3 here is CASSLGRGGEQYF. CDR3 DNA: TGTGCCAGCAGCCTCGGGAGGGGAGGCGAGCAGTACTTC. The chain joins TRBV9 to TRBJ2-7; 8 bases are a match to TRBD2. With 4 bases clipped from V and 6 bases from J, the junction kept 6 bases outside the gene matches. This CDR3 contains 13 residues. Germline values: CDR1 SGDLS, CDR2 YYNGEE.